A selection of T cell receptor beta chains follows, all from one sample in a study of shared clonotypes between healthy human individuals. The repertoire was sequenced with immunoSEQ multiplex PCR; TCRdb's copy has only in-frame clones and lacks some. The sample carries roughly 550,000 clones, 95% recorded once. The sequencing sample was made of naive CD8+ T cells sorted from blood. The source is a woman aged 30 to 39 in good health. CDR3s include the opening cysteine and the closing phenylalanine or tryptophan. The D gene is left open where the match is weak. Only some rows state a clone size, as once, few, many or a class for expanded clones.

clone size: .
D gene: TRBD1
V gene: TRBV29-1
CDR3 length: 12
J gene: TRBJ2-7
CDR3 protein: CSARDRGYEQYF
CDR3 DNA: TGCAGCGCCCGGGACAGGGGCTACGAGCAGTACTTC

clone size: .
D gene: TRBD1
V gene: TRBV28
CDR3 length: 17
J gene: TRBJ2-7
CDR3 protein: CASSLLASTGGTYEQYF
CDR3 DNA: TGTGCCAGCAGTTTGCTAGCAAGCACAGGGGGAACCTACGAGCAGTACTTC

clone size: once
D gene: .
V gene: TRBV2
CDR3 length: 15
J gene: TRBJ2-2
CDR3 protein: CASSEGDWNTGELFF
CDR3 DNA: TGTGCCAGCAGTGAGGGGGACTGGAACACCGGGGAGCTGTTTTTT

clone size: .
D gene: .
V gene: TRBV28
CDR3 length: 13
J gene: TRBJ1-5
CDR3 protein: CASSWGSNQPQHF
CDR3 DNA: TGTGCCAGCAGTTGGGGTAGCAATCAGCCCCAGCATTTT

clone size: .
D gene: .
V gene: TRBV10-3
CDR3 length: 15
J gene: TRBJ1-1
CDR3 protein: CAVDSGGNKNTEAFF
CDR3 DNA: TGTGCCGTAGACTCGGGGGGGAACAAGAACACTGAAGCTTTCTTT

clone size: .
D gene: .
V gene: TRBV5-6
CDR3 length: 16
J gene: TRBJ2-3
CDR3 protein: CASSLGVAPGTDTQYF
CDR3 DNA: TGTGCCAGCAGCTTGGGGGTCGCCCCTGGAACAGATACGCAGTATTTT

clone size: .
D gene: .
V gene: TRBV28
CDR3 length: 21
J gene: TRBJ2-4
CDR3 protein: CASRPSRGTGTAKWSKNIQYF
CDR3 DNA: TGTGCCAGCAGACCTTCGAGGGGTACCGGGACGGCAAAATGGTCCAAAAACATTCAGTACTTC

clone size: .
D gene: .
V gene: TRBV4-2
CDR3 length: 16
J gene: TRBJ2-2
CDR3 protein: CASSQEDSRGGGELFF
CDR3 DNA: TGTGCCAGCAGCCAAGAAGATTCCAGGGGCGGCGGGGAGCTGTTTTTT

clone size: once
D gene: TRBD2
V gene: TRBV30
CDR3 length: 19
J gene: TRBJ2-1
CDR3 protein: CAWSVRRGGLAGGKNEQFF
CDR3 DNA: TGTGCCTGGAGTGTACGTAGGGGAGGACTAGCGGGAGGTAAGAATGAGCAGTTCTTC

clone size: .
D gene: .
V gene: TRBV28
CDR3 length: 15
J gene: TRBJ2-7
CDR3 protein: CASSRSTSPPYEQYF
CDR3 DNA: TGTGCCAGCAGCCGGAGCACTAGCCCCCCCTACGAGCAGTACTTC

clone size: .
D gene: TRBD1
V gene: TRBV5-4
CDR3 length: 15
J gene: TRBJ2-7
CDR3 protein: CASSLRDRGTYEQYF
CDR3 DNA: TGTGCCAGCAGCTTGCGGGACAGGGGGACCTACGAGCAGTACTTC

clone size: once
D gene: .
V gene: TRBV6-1
CDR3 length: 12
J gene: TRBJ2-7
CDR3 protein: CASGRGSYEQYF
CDR3 DNA: TGTGCCAGCGGGCGCGGCTCCTACGAGCAGTACTTC

clone size: .
D gene: TRBD1
V gene: TRBV28
CDR3 length: 14
J gene: TRBJ2-7
CDR3 protein: CASSLGTDIYEQYF
CDR3 DNA: TGTGCCAGCAGTTTAGGGACAGACATTTACGAGCAGTACTTC

clone size: .
D gene: .
V gene: TRBV28
CDR3 length: 16
J gene: TRBJ2-7
CDR3 protein: CASSFTPGHGSYEQYF
CDR3 DNA: TGTGCCAGCAGTTTTACCCCGGGACACGGCTCCTACGAGCAGTACTTC

clone size: .
D gene: .
V gene: TRBV9
CDR3 length: 14
J gene: TRBJ2-1
CDR3 protein: CASSVSSYYNEQFF
CDR3 DNA: TGTGCCAGCAGCGTCTCCAGTTATTACAATGAGCAGTTCTTC

clone size: .
D gene: .
V gene: TRBV5-4
CDR3 length: 13
J gene: TRBJ1-2
CDR3 protein: CASSLAEEEGYTF
CDR3 DNA: TGTGCCAGCAGCTTGGCCGAGGAGGAAGGCTACACCTTC

clone size: .
D gene: .
V gene: TRBV27
CDR3 length: 14
J gene: TRBJ1-1
CDR3 protein: CASHTTGSGTEAFF
CDR3 DNA: TGTGCCAGCCATACAACGGGCTCGGGGACTGAAGCTTTCTTT

clone size: .
D gene: TRBD2
V gene: TRBV28
CDR3 length: 13
J gene: TRBJ2-7
CDR3 protein: CASRGRAAYEQYF
CDR3 DNA: TGTGCCAGCAGGGGGAGGGCAGCGTACGAGCAGTACTTC

clone size: once
D gene: .
V gene: TRBV5-8
CDR3 length: 15
J gene: TRBJ2-3
CDR3 protein: CASSLVGTSTDTQYF
CDR3 DNA: TGTGCCAGCAGCTTGGTAGGGACTAGCACAGATACGCAGTATTTT

clone size: .
D gene: .
V gene: TRBV5-4
CDR3 length: 13
J gene: TRBJ1-5
CDR3 protein: CASSNNPSQPQHF
CDR3 DNA: TGTGCCAGCAGCAACAATCCGAGTCAGCCCCAGCATTTT

clone size: .
D gene: TRBD1
V gene: TRBV11-2
CDR3 length: 15
J gene: TRBJ2-3
CDR3 protein: CASSSVTGRVNTQYF
CDR3 DNA: TGTGCCAGCAGCTCCGTGACAGGGCGGGTCAATACGCAGTATTTT

clone size: .
D gene: .
V gene: TRBV5-4
CDR3 length: 18
J gene: TRBJ2-7
CDR3 protein: CASSLVLGGAQSSYEQYF
CDR3 DNA: TGTGCCAGCAGCTTGGTACTTGGAGGGGCACAATCGTCCTACGAGCAGTACTTC

clone size: .
D gene: .
V gene: TRBV18
CDR3 length: 14
J gene: TRBJ1-1
CDR3 protein: CASSPPTDNTEAFF
CDR3 DNA: TGTGCCAGCTCACCACCAACAGATAACACTGAAGCTTTCTTT

clone size: .
D gene: .
V gene: TRBV7-9
CDR3 length: 14
J gene: TRBJ2-7
CDR3 protein: CASSFTYDTSEQYF
CDR3 DNA: TGTGCCAGCAGCTTTACCTACGATACCAGCGAGCAGTACTTC

clone size: .
D gene: TRBD1
V gene: TRBV28
CDR3 length: 14
J gene: TRBJ1-1
CDR3 protein: CASSDRGPYTEAFF
CDR3 DNA: TGTGCCAGCAGTGACAGGGGGCCTTACACTGAAGCTTTCTTT

clone size: .
D gene: .
V gene: TRBV7-9
CDR3 length: 13
J gene: TRBJ2-7
CDR3 protein: CASSFSSPYEQYF
CDR3 DNA: TGTGCCAGCAGCTTTAGTTCGCCCTACGAGCAGTACTTC

clone size: once
D gene: .
V gene: TRBV2
CDR3 length: 14
J gene: TRBJ2-5
CDR3 protein: CAIYREGGQETQYF
CDR3 DNA: TGTGCCATCTACAGGGAGGGTGGCCAAGAGACCCAGTACTTC

clone size: .
D gene: .
V gene: TRBV6-5
CDR3 length: 15
J gene: TRBJ1-3
CDR3 protein: CASRRDGNSGNTIYF
CDR3 DNA: TGTGCCAGCAGAAGAGACGGAAACTCTGGAAACACCATATATTTT

clone size: .
D gene: .
V gene: TRBV9
CDR3 length: 14
J gene: TRBJ2-3
CDR3 protein: CASSAAGLTDTQYF
CDR3 DNA: TGTGCCAGCAGCGCGGCAGGGTTAACAGATACGCAGTATTTT

clone size: .
D gene: TRBD1
V gene: TRBV7-9
CDR3 length: 17
J gene: TRBJ2-7
CDR3 protein: CASSKGLDRGNPHEQYF
CDR3 DNA: TGTGCCAGCAGCAAAGGCTTGGACAGGGGGAACCCCCACGAGCAGTACTTC

clone size: .
D gene: .
V gene: TRBV4-1
CDR3 length: 15
J gene: TRBJ2-7
CDR3 protein: CASSQGEYLSYEQYF
CDR3 DNA: TGCGCCAGCAGCCAGGGGGAGTACCTCTCCTACGAGCAGTACTTC

clone size: .
D gene: .
V gene: TRBV28
CDR3 length: 14
J gene: TRBJ2-3
CDR3 protein: CASSLYKGSDTQYF
CDR3 DNA: TGTGCCAGCAGTTTATATAAGGGATCAGATACGCAGTATTTT

clone size: once
D gene: .
V gene: TRBV19
CDR3 length: 15
J gene: TRBJ2-7
CDR3 protein: CASSLTVSGSYEQYF
CDR3 DNA: TGTGCCAGTAGTCTTACGGTGTCAGGGTCCTACGAGCAGTACTTC